Listed below are T cell receptor beta chains from one sample, sequenced in a study of shared clonotypes between healthy human individuals. Sequencing used immunoSEQ multiplex PCR; TCRdb keeps in-frame clones, though not all of them. The sample lists over a million clones, approximately 78% occurring once. Specimen: memory CD4+ T cells from PBMCs. Every receptor here comes from a man younger than 35 in good health. Some clones in this sample may be carry-over from other donors' samples. Both conserved end residues are part of each CDR3. A D gene is named only where the DNA matches it firmly. Size tells how often a clone was seen (once, few, many) or the class of an expanded clone, and some rows leave it out.

length,V,size,J,D,DNA,CDR3
16,TRBV5-1,NA,TRBJ2-3,TRBD1,TGCGCCAGCAGCTTGGGGTGGACAGGGGGCCTCGATACGCAGTATTTT,CASSLGWTGGLDTQYF
15,TRBV7-9,NA,TRBJ2-7,NA,TGTGCCAGCAGCTTAGATCCCGCAAAGACCTACGAGCAGTACTTC,CASSLDPAKTYEQYF
17,TRBV7-6,NA,TRBJ2-2,TRBD1,TGTGCCAGCAGCCTTCCAGCCGGGACAGCAAACACCGGGGAGCTGTTTTTT,CASSLPAGTANTGELFF
15,TRBV5-1,NA,TRBJ2-7,NA,TGCGCCAGCAGCCCTAGGGTCGGGGGTACCTACGAGCAGTACTTC,CASSPRVGGTYEQYF
13,TRBV2,NA,TRBJ1-2,NA,TGTGCCAGCAGTATAGATGGGAACTATGGCTACACCTTC,CASSIDGNYGYTF
14,TRBV10-2,few,TRBJ2-5,TRBD1,TGCGCCAGCAGCGACACAGGGGTAGGGAAGACCCAGTACTTC,CASSDTGVGKTQYF
16,TRBV11-3,NA,TRBJ2-3,TRBD2,TGTGCCAGCAGCCCAGGGACTATCCCTGCCACAGATACGCAGTATTTT,CASSPGTIPATDTQYF
16,TRBV19,NA,TRBJ2-1,TRBD2,TGTGCCAGTAGTTGGACTAGCGGGACTACCTACAATGAGCAGTTCTTC,CASSWTSGTTYNEQFF
14,TRBV5-6,NA,TRBJ2-7,NA,TGTGCCAGCAGCTCCCGTGGCGGCTCCTACGAGCAGTACTTC,CASSSRGGSYEQYF
14,TRBV7-3,NA,TRBJ2-1,TRBD2,TGTGCCAGCAGCCTAGCGGGAAGGGGCAATGAGCAGTTCTTC,CASSLAGRGNEQFF
14,TRBV7-3,NA,TRBJ2-2,NA,TGTGCCAGCAGCTTAAATGCGGGGACCGGGGAGCTGTTTTTT,CASSLNAGTGELFF
15,TRBV27,NA,TRBJ2-7,NA,TGTGCCAGCAGTTTATACAGCCCACCCGCGTACGAGCAGTACTTC,CASSLYSPPAYEQYF
15,TRBV27,NA,TRBJ1-2,TRBD1,TGTGCCAGCAGCCCGCGGCCAGGGGGGAACTATGGCTACACCTTC,CASSPRPGGNYGYTF
13,TRBV5-5,NA,TRBJ2-7,NA,TGTGCCAGCAGCCGGACCGAAGCCCACGAGCAGTACTTC,CASSRTEAHEQYF
16,TRBV28,NA,TRBJ2-6,NA,TGTGCCAGCAGAGGCCGGGCTCGGTCTGGGGCCAACGTCCTGACTTTC,CASRGRARSGANVLTF
19,TRBV29-1,NA,TRBJ2-1,TRBD1,TGCAGCGTTGGCGGAGGGGACAGGGTGGGGCGGGGCTCCTACAATGAGCAGTTCTTC,CSVGGGDRVGRGSYNEQFF
13,TRBV11-2,many,TRBJ2-1,NA,TGTGCCAGCAGCTTGGGCGGCTACAATGAGCAGTTCTTC,CASSLGGYNEQFF
12,TRBV30,NA,TRBJ1-5,NA,TGTGCCTGGAGACAGCCCAATCAGCCCCAGCATTTT,CAWRQPNQPQHF
12,TRBV2,NA,TRBJ2-7,NA,TGTGCCAGCAGCAGGCAATTCGACGAGCAGTACTTC,CASSRQFDEQYF
15,TRBV27,NA,TRBJ1-5,TRBD1,TGTGCCAGCAGCAGAGGGGGCGCGGGCAATCAGCCCCAGCATTTT,CASSRGGAGNQPQHF
19,TRBV28,NA,TRBJ2-6,TRBD2,TGTGCCAGTCCGGGGGTACTCGGGGGGTCCTCAGGACGGGCCAACGTCCTGACTTTC,CASPGVLGGSSGRANVLTF
14,TRBV11-2,many,TRBJ2-3,NA,TGTGCCAGCAGCTCCACTAGTTTATTAGATACGCAGTATTTT,CASSSTSLLDTQYF
15,TRBV18,many,TRBJ2-5,NA,TGTGCCAGCTCACCACTTAAAGCAGGCCAAGAGACCCAGTACTTC,CASSPLKAGQETQYF
15,TRBV5-1,NA,TRBJ2-5,NA,TGCGCCAGCAGCCTGGACGGCACATGGGGTGGGACCCAGTACTTC,CASSLDGTWGGTQYF
16,TRBV11-2,few,TRBJ2-7,NA,TGTGCCAGCAGCTTAGATTGGGCAGGGGGGGTCTACGAGCAGTACTTC,CASSLDWAGGVYEQYF
14,TRBV7-3,once,TRBJ2-3,NA,TGTGCCAGCAGCCCCGGGGTTAACACAGATACGCAGTATTTT,CASSPGVNTDTQYF
14,TRBV10-3,NA,TRBJ1-2,TRBD1,TGTGCCATCAGAAAATCCGAGGGGGCCCGAGGCTACACCTTC,CAIRKSEGARGYTF
12,TRBV2,NA,TRBJ1-1,NA,TGTGCCAGCAGGTCGGGGAGCACTGAAGCTTTCTTT,CASRSGSTEAFF
15,TRBV30,once,TRBJ2-3,NA,TGTGCCTGGAGTGGGCAGGGTCCTTTCACAGATACGCAGTATTTT,CAWSGQGPFTDTQYF
18,TRBV19,few,TRBJ1-5,TRBD1,TGTGCCAGTAGTATCGGGAGGGCAGGGGGATATAGCAATCAGCCCCAGCATTTT,CASSIGRAGGYSNQPQHF
16,TRBV7-2,NA,TRBJ2-1,TRBD2,TGTGCCAGCAGCTTAATACTGCGGGAGGGCTACAATGAGCAGTTCTTC,CASSLILREGYNEQFF
19,TRBV27,NA,TRBJ2-6,NA,TGTGCCAGCACACTAAGGCCTCCGGTTGGGTCAGGTGGGGCCAACGTCCTGACTTTC,CASTLRPPVGSGGANVLTF
13,TRBV10-3,NA,TRBJ2-7,TRBD2,TGTGCCATCAGGGGACTAGCGGGAGGCGAGCAGTACTTC,CAIRGLAGGEQYF
14,TRBV28,NA,TRBJ1-4,NA,TGTGCCAGCAGTTTAGGGCGCCCCTCGGGAAAACTGTTTTTT,CASSLGRPSGKLFF
15,TRBV6-1,NA,TRBJ2-1,NA,TGTGCCAGCAGTCCAACGGGACACAACTACAATGAGCAGTTCTTC,CASSPTGHNYNEQFF
13,TRBV6-1,NA,TRBJ1-2,NA,TGTGCCAGCAGCAGCCCAAGTAACTATGGCTACACCTTC,CASSSPSNYGYTF
16,TRBV4-2,NA,TRBJ2-1,NA,TGTGCCAGCAGCCAAGCACATCCCGGTGGAGGGGATGAGCAGTTCTTC,CASSQAHPGGGDEQFF
14,TRBV12-2,once,TRBJ2-7,NA,TGTGCAAGTCGCTTAGCGGGAGGGCCTTACGAGCAGTACTTC,CASRLAGGPYEQYF
13,TRBV6-1,NA,TRBJ1-5,NA,TGTGCCAGCAGTCCGGGACGTTATCAGCCCCAGCATTTT,CASSPGRYQPQHF
16,TRBV5-6,NA,TRBJ2-2,TRBD2,TGTGCCAGCAGCTTACGACTAGCGGGGTACACCGGGGAGCTGTTTTTT,CASSLRLAGYTGELFF